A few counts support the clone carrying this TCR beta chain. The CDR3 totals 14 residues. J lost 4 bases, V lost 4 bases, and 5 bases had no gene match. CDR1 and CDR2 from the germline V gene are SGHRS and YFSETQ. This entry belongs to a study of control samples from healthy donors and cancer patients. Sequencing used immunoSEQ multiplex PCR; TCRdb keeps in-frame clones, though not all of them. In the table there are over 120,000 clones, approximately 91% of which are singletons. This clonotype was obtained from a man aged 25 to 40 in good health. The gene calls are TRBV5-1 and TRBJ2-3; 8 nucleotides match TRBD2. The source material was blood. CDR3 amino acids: CASSTGGFPDTQYF. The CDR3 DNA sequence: TGCGCCAGCAGCACGGGGGGGTTCCCAGATACGCAGTATTTT.